This T cell receptor beta chain was recorded in a study of neurological immune-mediated disorders. General study findings and limits: Private repertoires in all groups were suggested by the absence of shared CDR3 amino acid sequences among expanded clones across subjects.

5'RACE generated cDNA with 10-nucleotide random UMIs. Over 160 million TCR-beta sequences (from 15-18 subjects) were yielded by each sequencing run. TCRdb reprocessed the 5' RACE reads via MiXCR and lists one record per CDR3 protein. The sample includes 45,000 to 50,000 distinct CDR3 sequences, around 4.5% of them seen just once. This clonotype was seen ten or more times. Its antigen is still unknown. The germline V and J ends were trimmed by 7 bases and 7 bases, with 35 bases remaining between them. The CDR3 runs 20 residues. The V gene's germline CDR1 is MDHEN and CDR2 SYDVKM. This TCR was sampled from an older woman with multiple sclerosis. The sample taken for sequencing was PBMCs. The rearrangement joins TRBV28 to TRBJ1-5, with D maybe TRBD1 (6 bases). CDR3 sequence reads: CASNPGWGGGQEEMRQPQHF. The CDR3 DNA follows: TGTGCCAGCAACCCGGGCTGGGGAGGGGGGCAGGAAGAAATGCGGCAGCCCCAGCATTTT.